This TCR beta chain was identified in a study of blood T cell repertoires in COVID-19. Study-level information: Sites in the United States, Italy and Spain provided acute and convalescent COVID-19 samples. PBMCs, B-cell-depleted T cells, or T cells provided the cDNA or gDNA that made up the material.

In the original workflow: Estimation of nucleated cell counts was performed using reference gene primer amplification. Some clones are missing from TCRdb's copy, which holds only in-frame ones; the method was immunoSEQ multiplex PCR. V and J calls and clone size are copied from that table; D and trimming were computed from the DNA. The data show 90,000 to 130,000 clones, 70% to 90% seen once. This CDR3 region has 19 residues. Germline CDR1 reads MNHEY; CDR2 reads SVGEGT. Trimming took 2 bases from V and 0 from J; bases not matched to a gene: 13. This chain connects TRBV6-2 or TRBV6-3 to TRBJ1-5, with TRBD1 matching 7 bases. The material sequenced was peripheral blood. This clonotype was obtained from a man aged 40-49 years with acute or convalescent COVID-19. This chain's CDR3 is CASSYNTRDRAYSNQPQHF. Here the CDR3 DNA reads TGTGCCAGCAGTTACAATACAAGGGACAGAGCGTATAGCAATCAGCCCCAGCATTTT.